The rows below give T cell receptor beta chains drawn from one sample of a study of control samples from healthy donors and cancer patients. Produced via immunoSEQ multiplex PCR; TCRdb's table is partial and in-frame only. This sample yields 150,000 to 200,000 clones, of which roughly 92% are seen a single time; about 1.4% belongs to the top ten. Sample: blood. The receptor source for this set is a man younger than 45 in good health. CDR3s include the opening cysteine and the closing phenylalanine or tryptophan. D genes are given only for firm matches. The size of a clone is reported for some rows only, either as once, few or many, or as a class for expanded clones.

CDR3: CSVERGSGYTF; DNA: TGCAGCGTTGAAAGGGGTAGTGGCTACACCTTC; J: TRBJ1-2; D: NA; V: TRBV29-1; size: NA
CDR3: CASSLEFTAGNTIYF; DNA: TGCGCCAGCAGCTTGGAGTTCACGGCTGGAAACACCATATATTTT; J: TRBJ1-3; D: NA; V: TRBV5-1; size: NA
CDR3: CASSLDGAIETQYF; DNA: TGTGCCAGCAGCTTAGATGGGGCTATAGAGACCCAGTACTTC; J: TRBJ2-5; D: NA; V: TRBV7-2; size: NA
CDR3: CASSPTGDGYTF; DNA: TGTGCCAGCAGCCCGACAGGGGATGGCTACACCTTC; J: TRBJ1-2; D: TRBD1; V: TRBV12-3/TRBV12-4; size: NA
CDR3: CAISPDGMNTEAFF; DNA: TGTGCCATCAGTCCGGACGGAATGAACACTGAAGCTTTCTTT; J: TRBJ1-1; D: NA; V: TRBV10-3; size: NA
CDR3: CASSPQLAGVYEQYF; DNA: TGTGCCAGCAGTCCCCAACTAGCGGGAGTTTACGAGCAGTACTTC; J: TRBJ2-7; D: TRBD2; V: TRBV27; size: NA
CDR3: CAWSASSYNSPLHF; DNA: TGTGCCTGGAGTGCGAGCTCCTATAATTCACCCCTCCACTTT; J: TRBJ1-6; D: NA; V: TRBV30; size: NA
CDR3: CASSTLPGPDTQYF; DNA: TGCGCCAGCAGCACCCTCCCCGGCCCAGATACGCAGTATTTT; J: TRBJ2-3; D: NA; V: TRBV5-1; size: NA
CDR3: CASSRAGTGDTEAFF; DNA: TGTGCCAGCAGTCGAGCCGGGACAGGGGACACTGAAGCTTTCTTT; J: TRBJ1-1; D: TRBD1; V: TRBV28; size: once
CDR3: CATSSFTGPGTEAFF; DNA: TGTGCCACCAGCAGCTTTACGGGGCCGGGAACTGAAGCTTTCTTT; J: TRBJ1-1; D: NA; V: TRBV15; size: NA
CDR3: CASSQVRPRDNSPLHF; DNA: TGTGCCAGCAGCCAAGTTCGACCCCGCGATAATTCACCCCTCCACTTT; J: TRBJ1-6; D: NA; V: TRBV14; size: once
CDR3: CASSYSVDGLNTEAFF; DNA: TGTGCCAGCAGTTACTCGGTCGACGGGCTGAACACTGAAGCTTTCTTT; J: TRBJ1-1; D: NA; V: TRBV6-2/TRBV6-3; size: NA
CDR3: CASSSDRYEAFF; DNA: TGTGCCAGCAGCTCGGACCGCTATGAAGCTTTCTTT; J: TRBJ1-1; D: NA; V: TRBV7-2; size: NA
CDR3: CASSTDRKPLMNTEAFF; DNA: TGCGCCAGCAGCACCGACAGGAAACCTCTTATGAACACTGAAGCTTTCTTT; J: TRBJ1-1; D: NA; V: TRBV5-1; size: NA
CDR3: CASSPRAYYEQYF; DNA: TGTGCCAGTAGTCCCCGGGCCTACTACGAGCAGTACTTC; J: TRBJ2-7; D: NA; V: TRBV19; size: NA